Below, 27 T cell receptor beta chains from the same sample are listed, as sequenced in a study of siplizumab effects on memory and regulatory T cells. Sequenced by immunoSEQ multiplex PCR; TCRdb stores in-frame clones only, minus some. The sample has some 110,000 clones, under 95% seen once. The sequencing input was CD4+ T cells sorted from blood. The receptors shown here come from a human donor in good health.

V gene TRBV11-2 combines with J gene TRBJ1-3; the D is unclear. Germline CDR1 reads SGHAT; CDR2 reads FQNNGV. The length of the CDR3 is 15 residues. With 2 bases removed from V and 1 base from J, the gap between germline ends came to 9 bases. CDR3 region: CASSLRPMSGNTIYF. DNA of the CDR3: TGTGCCAGCAGCTTAAGGCCCATGTCTGGAAACACCATATATTTT.

The rearrangement uses TRBV19 and TRBJ1-1; TRBD1 matches 10 bases. This CDR3 comprises 16 residues. V was clipped by 4 bases and J by 11 bases; unmatched bases: 16. Looked up from germline, CDR1 is LNHDA and CDR2 is SQIVND (reference sequence). CDR3 bases: TGTGCCAGTAGTAAAAGAGGAGGACAGGGGGACTCGCCCGCTTTCTTT. Its translation is CASSKRGGQGDSPAFF.

The rearrangement joins TRBV12-5 to TRBJ2-3; D ambiguous. The CDR3 spans 13 residues. Germline V gene lookup returns CDR1 LGHNT and CDR2 FRNRAP. V was cut by 8 bases and J by 7 bases, with 16 bases left in between. The CDR3 DNA reads TGTGCTAGTTTCCCTCCTCGGGCCAATACGCAGTATTTT. It specifies CASFPPRANTQYF.

The gene calls are TRBV4-1 and TRBJ2-3; 11 bases agree with TRBD2. Germline loops: CDR1 MGHRA, CDR2 YSYEKL. The CDR3 is 17 residues long. Unmatched junction bases numbered 7, after V lost 4 bases and J lost 1 base. The CDR3 DNA reads TGCGCCAGCAGCCGCCGAGGGACTAGCGGACGCACAGATACGCAGTATTTT. Translating it yields CASSRRGTSGRTDTQYF.

The chain joins TRBV7-8 to TRBJ1-4, with D possibly matching TRBD1 (6 bases). Trimming took off 1 base at V and 7 bases at J, with 7 bases between the two ends. The germline gives CDR1 SGHVS, CDR2 FQNEAQ. CDR3 length equals 13 residues. CDR3 loop: CASSLGTVEKLFF. CDR3 DNA: TGTGCCAGCAGCTTAGGGACAGTTGAAAAACTGTTTTTT.

The V and J genes are TRBV19 and TRBJ2-7, with D unclear. The V end lost 4 bases, the J end lost 7 bases, and 14 bases lay between the germline ends. Looked up from germline, CDR1 is LNHDA and CDR2 is SQIVND (reference sequence). The CDR3 consists of 13 residues. In DNA form, the CDR3 reads TGTGCCAGTAGTACACAGACTCATAGGGAGCAGTACTTC. Encoded protein: CASSTQTHREQYF. Full variable domain (outside the CDR3, taken from reference TRBV19 and TRBJ2-7): DGGITQSPKYLFRKEGQNVTLSCEQNLNHDAMYWYRQDPGQGLRLIYYSQIVNDFQKGDIAEGYSVSREKKESFPLTVTSAQKNPTAFYLCASSTQTHREQYFGPGTRLTVT.

The genes are TRBV10-3 and TRBJ1-1; 10 nucleotides match TRBD1. Germline lookup yields CDR1 ENHRY and CDR2 SYGVKD. With 2 bases clipped from V and 0 bases from J, the junction kept 9 bases outside the gene matches. The CDR3 consists of 18 residues. The CDR3 DNA sequence: TGTGCCATCAGTGAGGCGGGACAGGGGACAGGGCTGAACACTGAAGCTTTCTTT. Translated: CAISEAGQGTGLNTEAFF.

The CDR3 DNA follows: TGTGCCAGCAGCTTAGGACAGGGGAAAGAGACCCAGTACTTC. It specifies CASSLGQGKETQYF. J is TRBJ2-5 and V is TRBV7-8; the match to TRBD1 covers 8 bases. Trimming took 1 base from V and 3 from J; bases not matched to a gene: 1. This CDR3 contains 14 residues. CDR1 is SGHVS, CDR2 FQNEAQ, per germline.

The V call is TRBV6-1, the J call TRBJ1-2, with TRBD1 matching 9 bases. Germline lookup yields CDR1 MNHNS and CDR2 SASEGT. The CDR3 is 14 residues long. Germline trimming cut 6 bases from V and 1 base from J; bases unmatched to any gene: 3. CDR3 region: CASRDRGHNYGYTF. CDR3 bases: TGTGCCAGCAGGGACAGGGGTCATAACTATGGCTACACCTTC.

The rearrangement uses TRBV19 and TRBJ2-5; D is ambiguous. The CDR3 covers 15 residues. Trimming removed 4 bases at V and 1 base at J, with 13 bases between. CDR1 LNHDA and CDR2 SQIVND come from the germline V gene (reference sequence). The DNA of the CDR3 is TGTGCCAGTAGTACAACCCGGATGGGCCAAGAGACCCAGTACTTC. Translated: CASSTTRMGQETQYF. Variable domain in full (rest from reference TRBV19 and TRBJ2-5): DGGITQSPKYLFRKEGQNVTLSCEQNLNHDAMYWYRQDPGQGLRLIYYSQIVNDFQKGDIAEGYSVSREKKESFPLTVTSAQKNPTAFYLCASSTTRMGQETQYFGPGTRLLVL.

This clone was observed a single time. The gene calls are TRBV6-6 and TRBJ1-1; D remains ambiguous. The CDR3 sequence is 12 residues long. V lost 6 bases and J 2 bases, leaving 7 bases between the germline ends. Germline CDR1 is MNHNY and CDR2 is SVGAGI (reference sequence). CDR3 loop: CASRVTNTEAFF. Here the CDR3 DNA reads TGTGCCAGCAGGGTAACCAACACTGAAGCTTTCTTT.

This chain links TRBV9 with TRBJ2-2, with D tentatively TRBD2 (7 bases). V gave up 1 base and J gave up 6 bases, with 19 bases separating them. The CDR3 is 17 residues long. CDR1 and CDR2 (germline): SGDLS, YYNGEE. The CDR3 reads CASSVFLAGGGAGELFF. The CDR3 bases are TGTGCCAGCAGCGTATTTCTGGCTGGCGGGGGCGCCGGGGAGCTGTTTTTT.

V usage is TRBV9 and J usage is TRBJ2-3; D unresolved. Trimming stripped 2 bases from V and 2 bases from J, with 12 bases between. Per germline, CDR1 SGDLS and CDR2 YYNGEE. The CDR3 has 15 amino acids. CDR3 DNA: TGTGCCAGCAGCGTGGGATCCCTTTCCACAGATACGCAGTATTTT. Protein product: CASSVGSLSTDTQYF.

The chain is built from TRBV5-4 and TRBJ1-1; D is ambiguous. Germline V lookup: CDR1 SGHNT, CDR2 YYREEE (reference sequence). Trimming removed 4 bases at V and 1 base at J, with 11 bases between. This CDR3 has 14 amino acids. The CDR3 sequence: CASSGAPGNTEAFF. CDR3 DNA sequence: TGTGCCAGCAGCGGAGCACCAGGGAACACTGAAGCTTTCTTT.

The chain employs TRBV10-3 and TRBJ1-2; the D gene is possibly TRBD1 (5 bases). Trimming left V 7 bases short and J 2 bases short, with 11 bases between. Looked up from germline, CDR1 is ENHRY and CDR2 is SYGVKD. This CDR3 is 13 amino acids long. The CDR3 sequence: CAITPQENYGYTF. CDR3 in DNA: TGTGCCATCACCCCACAGGAAAACTATGGCTACACCTTC.

The rearrangement joins TRBV27 to TRBJ2-7; D possibly corresponds to TRBD2 (5 bases). This CDR3 has 13 residues. CDR1 is MNHEY, CDR2 SMNVEV, per germline (reference sequence). V lost 7 bases and J 4 bases, leaving 14 bases between the germline ends. The CDR3 spells CASNLTGRYEQYF. In nucleotides, the CDR3 is TGTGCCAGCAACCTAACGGGAAGGTACGAGCAGTACTTC.

The rearrangement uses TRBV6-5 and TRBJ1-2, with D possibly TRBD1 on 5 matching bases. Trimming took 2 bases from V and 1 from J, leaving 11 bases between them. CDR1 MNHEY and CDR2 SVGAGI come from the germline V gene. There are 15 residues in the CDR3. The CDR3 DNA reads TGTGCCAGCAGTTACCTGGGGACCCATAACTATGGCTACACCTTC. Translation: CASSYLGTHNYGYTF.

V is TRBV19 and J is TRBJ1-5; 8 positions match TRBD1. The CDR3 contains 18 residues. Germline V gives CDR1 LNHDA, CDR2 SQIVND (reference sequence). Trimming took 4 bases from V and 2 from J; bases not matched to a gene: 13. CDR3 sequence reads: CASSNLRDRQGGNQPQHF. CDR3 coding DNA: TGTGCCAGTAGTAACCTCCGGGACAGGCAGGGGGGCAATCAGCCCCAGCATTTT.

The CDR3 nucleotides are TGTGCCAGCAGCTTATTCCGCGGGGGAAGCTCCTACAATGAGCAGTTCTTC. It specifies CASSLFRGGSSYNEQFF. This chain connects TRBV11-3 to TRBJ2-1; 7 bases agree with TRBD2. The CDR3 contains 17 residues. V shed 2 bases and J 0 bases; nucleotides not matched to a gene: 7. Per germline, CDR1 SGHNT and CDR2 YENEEA. The full variable domain, rest sourced from reference TRBV11-3 and TRBJ2-1, is EAGVVQSPRYKIIEKKQPVAFWCNPISGHNTLYWYLQNLGQGPELLIRYENEEAVDDSQLPKDRFSAERLKGVDSTLKIQPAELGDSAVYLCASSLFRGGSSYNEQFFGPGTRLTVL.

The chain uses TRBV5-1 and TRBJ2-3; tentative D call: TRBD1 (6 bases). Trimming removed 4 bases from V and 0 bases from J, with 12 bases in between. This CDR3 is built from 15 residues. CDR1 and CDR2 from the germline V gene are SGHRS and YFSETQ. CDR3 nucleotides: TGCGCCAGCAGCCCCCGGGACACCAGCACAGATACGCAGTATTTT. The encoded protein is CASSPRDTSTDTQYF.

There are a few counts of this clone. CDR3 amino acids: CASRAPLRGFGYTF. The CDR3 nucleotides read TGTGCCAGCAGGGCACCCCTCAGGGGGTTTGGCTACACCTTC. The V and J genes are TRBV2 and TRBJ1-2; the match to TRBD1 covers 7 bases. Germline CDR1 is SNHLY and CDR2 is FYNNEI. The CDR3 length is 14 residues. The V gene end was trimmed by 6 bases and the J gene end by 7 bases; junction bases not matched to a gene: 11.

The chain recombines TRBV10-3 with TRBJ2-1; weak D call: TRBD1 (6 bases). V lost 9 bases and J 6 bases, leaving 15 bases between the germline ends. The CDR3 has 13 residues. Germline V gives CDR1 ENHRY, CDR2 SYGVKD. CDR3 sequence reads: CAIRDRIGNEQFF. The CDR3 DNA is TGTGCCATTCGCGACAGGATTGGCAATGAGCAGTTCTTC.

J is TRBJ2-1 and V is TRBV5-6; D might be TRBD2 (6 bases). Germline V gene lookup returns CDR1 SGHDT and CDR2 YYEEEE. V lost 4 bases and J 3 bases, leaving 8 bases between the germline ends. The CDR3 extends over 13 amino acids. Here the CDR3 reads CASSRTNYNEQFF. As DNA, the CDR3 is TGTGCCAGCAGCAGGACTAACTACAATGAGCAGTTCTTC.

The chain combines TRBV19 with TRBJ1-5; D uncertain. This CDR3 spans 14 amino acids. Trimming took 3 bases from V and 9 from J, leaving 15 bases between them. Germline V gives CDR1 LNHDA, CDR2 SQIVND (reference sequence). The CDR3 loop reads CASSISQSGGPQHF. The CDR3 nucleotides read TGTGCCAGTAGTATCAGCCAGAGCGGAGGGCCCCAGCATTTT.

The V call is TRBV30, the J call TRBJ2-7; no clear D. Trimming left V 0 bases short and J 5 bases short, with 5 bases between. This CDR3 region has 11 residues. Germline V lookup: CDR1 GTSNPN, CDR2 SVGIG (reference sequence). This CDR3 is CAWSVLDEQYF. In nucleotides, the CDR3 is TGTGCCTGGAGTGTACTGGACGAGCAGTACTTC.

This chain links TRBV6-5 with TRBJ1-2; 10 nucleotides align to TRBD1. Germline V gene data show CDR1 as MNHEY and CDR2 as SVGAGI. CDR3 size: 12 residues. V was pared by 5 bases and J by 8 bases, with 2 bases of the junction left unmatched. For the CDR3, the DNA is TGTGCCAGCAGTCGACAGGGGGCCGGCTACACCTTC. Its translation is CASSRQGAGYTF.

The rearrangement links TRBV21-1 to TRBJ1-2. TRBV21-1 is assigned pseudogene status. The length of the CDR3 is 16 residues. The CDR3 sequence: CASSKAPLWGGYGYTF. The CDR3 nucleotides read TGTGCCAGCAGCAAAGCCCCTCTCTGGGGGGGCTATGGCTACACCTTC.